The 7 T cell receptor beta chains given below trace back to one sample, sequenced in a study of T cell responses to AZD1222 COVID-19 vaccine (dated by TCRdb to the early 2020s). The time point label, read with the paper, signifies: baseline before first vaccination. Libraries came from the immunoSEQ multiplex PCR assay. TCRdb's version of the immuneACCESS table is confined to in-frame rearrangements and falls short of the full clone set. An unresolved V gene accounts for under half of the shortfall where checked; the remainder is of unknown origin. This sample lists some 130,000 clones; 75% to 90% were detected once. Approximately 4% of the sample comes from the top ten. The specimen comprised peripheral blood, sampled on day 0 of AZD1222 vaccination. These TCRs come from an adult in good health.

This sequence joins TRBV6-2 or TRBV6-3 and TRBJ2-1, with D perhaps TRBD1 (5 bases). CDR1 and CDR2 (germline): MNHEY, SVGEGT. There are 17 residues in the CDR3. The V and J ends lost 5 bases and 8 bases respectively, with 25 bases between them. CDR3 bases: TGTGCCAGCAGTGCCCTAAAGTCAGGGCTAATTAGGGATGAGCAGTTCTTC. It codes for CASSALKSGLIRDEQFF.

The V gene is TRBV6-5, the J gene TRBJ1-3, with TRBD1 as a possible D gene (5 bases). V was shortened by 6 bases and J by 3 bases, with 15 bases between the two germline ends. The CDR3 covers 15 residues. Germline V gene lookup returns CDR1 MNHEY and CDR2 SVGAGI. CDR3: CASRPTDSYGNTIYF. In DNA, the CDR3 is TGTGCCAGCAGACCGACAGATTCCTATGGAAACACCATATATTTT.

The rearrangement joins TRBV28 to TRBJ1-2; 7 bases map to TRBD1. The CDR3 runs 13 residues. The germline V gene encodes CDR1 MDHEN and CDR2 SYDVKM. The V segment lost 7 bases and the J segment 4 bases; nucleotides outside the gene matches: 6. The CDR3: CASIKGGLYGYTF. DNA of the CDR3: TGTGCCAGCATCAAAGGGGGCCTCTATGGCTACACCTTC.

This sequence joins TRBV28 and TRBJ1-1; no clear D gene. Trimming took 5 bases from V and 4 from J, leaving 8 bases between them. Germline CDR1 is MDHEN and CDR2 is SYDVKM. The length of the CDR3 is 12 residues. CDR3 in amino acids: CASSILGTEAFF. The DNA of the CDR3 is TGTGCCAGCAGTATCCTGGGCACTGAAGCTTTCTTT.

This sequence joins TRBV12-3 or TRBV12-4 and TRBJ2-5, with unresolved D. Trimming took off 6 bases at V and 4 bases at J, with 12 bases between the two ends. The CDR3 has 13 residues. In nucleotides, the CDR3 is TGTGCCAGCAGGGGGTTGATGAGAGAGACCCAGTACTTC. Translation: CASRGLMRETQYF.

This chain connects TRBV3-1 (or the pseudogene TRBV3-2) to TRBJ1-6; weak D call: TRBD1 (5 bases). The length of the CDR3 is 15 residues. Germline CDR1 is LGHDT and CDR2 is YNNKEL (reference sequence). V was cut by 1 base and J by 6 bases, with 10 bases left in between. CDR3 coding DNA: TGTGCCAGCAGCCAAGTTACCAGGGTTAATTCACCCCTCCACTTT. Protein product: CASSQVTRVNSPLHF.

J is TRBJ1-1 and V is TRBV5-1; D possibly corresponds to TRBD1 (5 bases). V gave up 0 bases and J gave up 1 base, with 7 bases separating them. The CDR3 is 14 amino acids. Per the germline V gene, CDR1 is SGHRS and CDR2 is YFSETQ. The CDR3 is CASSLGDSNTEAFF. The CDR3 DNA is TGCGCCAGCAGCTTGGGGGACTCGAACACTGAAGCTTTCTTT.